The clone carrying this T cell receptor beta chain has only one observation. Antigen: not known. This specimen belongs to a study of T cell responses to AZD1222 COVID-19 vaccine. Findings of the study overall: Two AZD1222 doses significantly raised spike-specific TCR breadth and depth over controls.

Data came from immunoSEQ multiplex PCR; TCRdb stores just in-frame clones and leaves some out. The profile covers about 110,000 clones, with roughly 90% appearing a single time and 5.5% to 8.5% taken by the ten largest. Sequences were derived from peripheral blood, sampled on day 0 of AZD1222 vaccination. The receptor comes from an adult in good health.

CDR3 region: CASSQDRIAEQFF. In nucleotides, the CDR3 is TGCGCCAGCAGCCAAGATCGCATTGCTGAGCAGTTCTTC. The chain combines TRBV4-1 with TRBJ2-1; D gene unclear. Per germline, CDR1 MGHRA and CDR2 YSYEKL. V was trimmed by 0 bases and J by 9 bases, leaving 9 bases between them. There are 13 residues in the CDR3.